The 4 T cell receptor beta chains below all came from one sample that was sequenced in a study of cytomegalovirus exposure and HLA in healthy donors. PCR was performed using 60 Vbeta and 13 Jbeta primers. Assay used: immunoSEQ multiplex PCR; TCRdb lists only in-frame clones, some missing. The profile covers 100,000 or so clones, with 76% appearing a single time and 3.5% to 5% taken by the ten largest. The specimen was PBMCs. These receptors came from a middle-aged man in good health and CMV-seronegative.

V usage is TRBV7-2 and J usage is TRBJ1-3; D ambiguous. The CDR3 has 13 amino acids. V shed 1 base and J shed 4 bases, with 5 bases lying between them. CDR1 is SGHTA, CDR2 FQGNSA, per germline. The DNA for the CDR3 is TGTGCCAGCAGCTTAGTCGGGGGAAACACCATATATTTT. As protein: CASSLVGGNTIYF.

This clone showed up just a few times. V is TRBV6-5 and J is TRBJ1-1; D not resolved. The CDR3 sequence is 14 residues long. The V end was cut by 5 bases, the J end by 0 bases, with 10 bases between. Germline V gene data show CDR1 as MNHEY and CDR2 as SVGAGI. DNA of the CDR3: TGTGCCAGCAGTGAGACGGGTATGAACACTGAAGCTTTCTTT. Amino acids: CASSETGMNTEAFF.

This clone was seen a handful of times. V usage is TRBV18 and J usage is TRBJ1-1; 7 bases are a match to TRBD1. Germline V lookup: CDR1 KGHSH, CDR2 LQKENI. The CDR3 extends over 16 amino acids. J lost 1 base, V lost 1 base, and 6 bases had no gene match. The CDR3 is CASSPRGTVKNTEAFF. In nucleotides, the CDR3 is TGTGCCAGCTCACCACGAGGGACAGTGAAGAACACTGAAGCTTTCTTT. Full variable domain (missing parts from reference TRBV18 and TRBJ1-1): NAGVMQNPRHLVRRRGQEARLRCSPMKGHSHVYWYRQLPEEGLKFMVYLQKENIIDESGMPKERFSAEFPKEGPSILRIQQVVRGDSAAYFCASSPRGTVKNTEAFFGQGTRLTVV.

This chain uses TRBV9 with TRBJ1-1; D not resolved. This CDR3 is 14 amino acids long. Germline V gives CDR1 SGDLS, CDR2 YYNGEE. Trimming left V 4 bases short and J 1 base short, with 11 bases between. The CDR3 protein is CASSPRQKNTEAFF. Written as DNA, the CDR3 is TGTGCCAGCAGCCCCCGACAAAAGAACACTGAAGCTTTCTTT.